These T cell receptor beta chains were read from a single sample in a study of blood T cell repertoires in COVID-19. This table comes from immunoSEQ multiplex PCR, and its TCRdb copy is limited to in-frame clones, with some not included. Here the sample spans about 12,000 clones, 55% to 85% being singletons. The specimen was peripheral blood. These receptors all come from a man aged 60 to 69 with COVID-19, enrolled during active disease. The CDR3 runs from the conserved cysteine through the conserved F or W. D genes are given only for firm matches. Size values are once, few and many counts, or a class for expanded clones, and some rows have none.

CDR3aa: CASSLERGRRTPAFF
CDR3nt: TGTGCCAGCAGCTTGGAGCGGGGGCGCCGGACTCCAGCTTTCTTT
v_gene: TRBV5-6
abundance: few
d_gene: -
j_gene: TRBJ1-1

CDR3aa: CASRPGQLYGYTF
CDR3nt: TGTGCCAGCAGACCGGGACAGCTCTATGGCTACACCTTC
v_gene: TRBV5-6
abundance: -
d_gene: TRBD1
j_gene: TRBJ1-2

CDR3aa: CSVEGQGADTQYF
CDR3nt: TGCAGCGTTGAGGGACAGGGAGCAGATACGCAGTATTTT
v_gene: TRBV29-1
abundance: -
d_gene: TRBD1
j_gene: TRBJ2-3

CDR3aa: CSARSARQFF
CDR3nt: TGCAGTGCGCGGTCCGCTAGGCAGTTCTTC
v_gene: TRBV20-1
abundance: once
d_gene: -
j_gene: TRBJ2-1

CDR3aa: CASSQEVGGDIQYF
CDR3nt: TGTGCCAGCAGCCAGGAGGTAGGAGGGGACATTCAGTACTTC
v_gene: TRBV3-1/TRBV3-2
abundance: -
d_gene: -
j_gene: TRBJ2-4

CDR3aa: CASSLRRNEKLFF
CDR3nt: TGTGCCAGCAGTTTGAGGCGAAATGAAAAACTGTTTTTT
v_gene: TRBV27
abundance: -
d_gene: -
j_gene: TRBJ1-4

CDR3aa: CASTPTLFYEQYF
CDR3nt: TGTGCCAGCACCCCGACACTTTTCTACGAGCAGTACTTC
v_gene: TRBV2
abundance: medium-sized
d_gene: -
j_gene: TRBJ2-7

CDR3aa: CASSYSTGGKLFF
CDR3nt: TGTGCCAGCAGTTACTCGACTGGGGGGAAACTGTTTTTT
v_gene: TRBV6-5
abundance: -
d_gene: -
j_gene: TRBJ1-4

CDR3aa: CASSTGLAANNEQFF
CDR3nt: TGTGCCAGCAGTACCGGACTAGCGGCCAACAATGAGCAGTTCTTC
v_gene: TRBV6-5
abundance: -
d_gene: TRBD2
j_gene: TRBJ2-1

CDR3aa: CASGSGTSGGADIQYF
CDR3nt: TGTGCTAGTGGTTCCGGGACTAGCGGGGGGGCGGACATTCAGTACTTC
v_gene: TRBV12-5
abundance: -
d_gene: TRBD2
j_gene: TRBJ2-4

CDR3aa: CASSRGRGSQMETQYF
CDR3nt: TGCGCCAGCAGCCGTGGGCGGGGATCGCAGATGGAGACCCAGTACTTC
v_gene: TRBV5-1
abundance: -
d_gene: -
j_gene: TRBJ2-5

CDR3aa: CASSHATGSSYNEQFF
CDR3nt: TGCGCCAGCAGCCATGCGACAGGCAGCTCCTACAATGAGCAGTTCTTC
v_gene: TRBV4-1
abundance: few
d_gene: -
j_gene: TRBJ2-1

CDR3aa: CATSEKQGWGYNEQFF
CDR3nt: TGTGCCACCAGTGAGAAACAGGGGTGGGGATACAATGAGCAGTTCTTC
v_gene: TRBV24-1
abundance: once
d_gene: TRBD1
j_gene: TRBJ2-1

CDR3aa: CASSRGGNTEAFF
CDR3nt: TGTGCCAGCTCCCGGGGAGGGAACACTGAAGCTTTCTTT
v_gene: TRBV18
abundance: -
d_gene: -
j_gene: TRBJ1-1

CDR3aa: CASSLRGYGQPQHF
CDR3nt: TGTGCCAGCAGTCTCAGGGGGTATGGACAGCCCCAGCATTTT
v_gene: TRBV27
abundance: -
d_gene: TRBD1
j_gene: TRBJ1-5

CDR3aa: CASSERGKASGIYEQFF
CDR3nt: TGTGCCAGCAGTGAACGGGGGAAGGCTAGCGGAATCTATGAGCAGTTCTTC
v_gene: TRBV2
abundance: few
d_gene: TRBD2
j_gene: TRBJ2-1

CDR3aa: CAWTYLSSYNEQFF
CDR3nt: TGTGCCTGGACGTACTTAAGCTCCTACAATGAGCAGTTCTTC
v_gene: TRBV30
abundance: -
d_gene: -
j_gene: TRBJ2-1

CDR3aa: CSVAPFGYNEQFF
CDR3nt: TGCAGCGTTGCGCCCTTCGGGTACAATGAGCAGTTCTTC
v_gene: TRBV29-1
abundance: -
d_gene: -
j_gene: TRBJ2-1

CDR3aa: CATSRVEALNTIYF
CDR3nt: TGTGCCACCAGCAGAGTGGAGGCTCTAAACACCATATATTTT
v_gene: TRBV15
abundance: few
d_gene: -
j_gene: TRBJ1-3

CDR3aa: CATSRGGGETQYF
CDR3nt: TGTGCCACCAGCAGAGGTGGCGGGGAGACCCAGTACTTC
v_gene: TRBV15
abundance: once
d_gene: -
j_gene: TRBJ2-5

CDR3aa: CASSYPGQGSPGELFF
CDR3nt: TGTGCCAGCAGTTATCCGGGACAAGGGTCACCCGGGGAGCTGTTTTTT
v_gene: TRBV6-5
abundance: -
d_gene: -
j_gene: TRBJ2-2

CDR3aa: CASGGQGSETQYF
CDR3nt: TGTGCTAGTGGGGGACAGGGTTCCGAGACCCAGTACTTC
v_gene: TRBV12-5
abundance: -
d_gene: TRBD1
j_gene: TRBJ2-5

CDR3aa: CASSEFKGVAKNIQYF
CDR3nt: TGTGCCAGCAGCGAGTTCAAGGGGGTTGCCAAAAACATTCAGTACTTC
v_gene: TRBV7-9
abundance: -
d_gene: -
j_gene: TRBJ2-4

CDR3aa: CASSPSGAQNSPLHF
CDR3nt: TGTGCCAGCTCACCATCAGGGGCACAGAATTCACCCCTCCACTTT
v_gene: TRBV18
abundance: medium-sized
d_gene: -
j_gene: TRBJ1-6

CDR3aa: CASSSIARQFYEQYF
CDR3nt: TGTGCCAGCAGCTCGATTGCGCGACAGTTCTACGAGCAGTACTTC
v_gene: TRBV7-2
abundance: -
d_gene: -
j_gene: TRBJ2-7

CDR3aa: CASSYSPQANYGYTF
CDR3nt: TGTGCCAGCAGTTACTCGCCCCAGGCGAACTATGGCTACACCTTC
v_gene: TRBV6-5
abundance: -
d_gene: -
j_gene: TRBJ1-2

CDR3aa: CASSARGTGVTYGYTF
CDR3nt: TGTGCCAGCAGTGCTAGGGGTACAGGGGTGACCTATGGCTACACCTTC
v_gene: TRBV6-1
abundance: -
d_gene: TRBD1
j_gene: TRBJ1-2

CDR3aa: CASSPLAGLVNTQYF
CDR3nt: TGTGCCAGCAGCCCCCTAGCGGGACTGGTGAATACGCAGTATTTT
v_gene: TRBV7-2
abundance: -
d_gene: TRBD2
j_gene: TRBJ2-3

CDR3aa: CASSQGSLPTNEKLFF
CDR3nt: TGTGCCAGCAGCCAGGGGTCCCTACCAACTAATGAAAAACTGTTTTTT
v_gene: TRBV7-2
abundance: -
d_gene: -
j_gene: TRBJ1-4

CDR3aa: CASRRSSYEQYF
CDR3nt: TGTGCCAGCAGGCGAAGCTCCTACGAGCAGTACTTC
v_gene: TRBV7-2
abundance: -
d_gene: -
j_gene: TRBJ2-7

CDR3aa: CASSGIAGSYEQYF
CDR3nt: TGCGCCAGCAGCGGAATAGCGGGCTCCTACGAGCAGTACTTC
v_gene: TRBV5-1
abundance: -
d_gene: TRBD2
j_gene: TRBJ2-7

CDR3aa: CASSQEGQLNSPLHF
CDR3nt: TGCGCCAGCAGCCAAGAGGGACAGCTCAATTCACCCCTCCACTTT
v_gene: TRBV4-3
abundance: -
d_gene: TRBD1
j_gene: TRBJ1-6

CDR3aa: CASSVQGGNTIYF
CDR3nt: TGTGCCAGTAGTGTGCAGGGCGGAAACACCATATATTTT
v_gene: TRBV19
abundance: once
d_gene: -
j_gene: TRBJ1-3

CDR3aa: CASSLGQGGNEQFF
CDR3nt: TGTGCCAGCAGCTTAGGGCAGGGAGGGAATGAGCAGTTCTTC
v_gene: TRBV7-3
abundance: once
d_gene: TRBD2
j_gene: TRBJ2-1

CDR3aa: CAISVVDQETQYF
CDR3nt: TGTGCCATCAGTGTAGTCGACCAAGAGACCCAGTACTTC
v_gene: TRBV10-3
abundance: -
d_gene: -
j_gene: TRBJ2-5

CDR3aa: CASSGDRGSTEAFF
CDR3nt: TGTGCCAGCAGCGGGGACAGGGGGTCCACTGAAGCTTTCTTT
v_gene: TRBV9
abundance: few
d_gene: TRBD1
j_gene: TRBJ1-1

CDR3aa: CASSYNPGESYGYTF
CDR3nt: TGTGCCAGCAGTTACAATCCAGGGGAATCCTATGGCTACACCTTC
v_gene: TRBV6-2/TRBV6-3
abundance: -
d_gene: -
j_gene: TRBJ1-2

CDR3aa: CASSDRRQGALSSPLHF
CDR3nt: TGTGCCAGCAGTGATAGGAGACAGGGGGCTCTAAGTTCACCCCTCCACTTT
v_gene: TRBV25-1
abundance: -
d_gene: TRBD1
j_gene: TRBJ1-6

CDR3aa: CAWSVRLGSGNFF
CDR3nt: TGTGCCTGGAGTGTACGTCTGGGTAGCGGGAATTTCTTC
v_gene: TRBV30
abundance: -
d_gene: TRBD2
j_gene: TRBJ2-1

CDR3aa: CASSLNTYEQYF
CDR3nt: TGTGCCAGCAGCTTAAACACCTACGAGCAGTACTTC
v_gene: TRBV11-2
abundance: -
d_gene: -
j_gene: TRBJ2-7

CDR3aa: CASSLGATGGNTGELFF
CDR3nt: TGTGCCAGCAGCTTAGGGGCAACAGGGGGAAACACCGGGGAGCTGTTTTTT
v_gene: TRBV7-7
abundance: -
d_gene: TRBD1
j_gene: TRBJ2-2

CDR3aa: CAWTGGSGLWDYGYTF
CDR3nt: TGTGCCTGGACGGGGGGATCGGGCTTGTGGGACTATGGCTACACCTTC
v_gene: TRBV30
abundance: -
d_gene: -
j_gene: TRBJ1-2

CDR3aa: CASSEDWGSGGAVETQYF
CDR3nt: TGTGCCAGCAGTGAAGATTGGGGCAGCGGGGGGGCCGTGGAGACCCAGTACTTC
v_gene: TRBV2
abundance: -
d_gene: TRBD2
j_gene: TRBJ2-5

CDR3aa: CASSSYMPGDTQYF
CDR3nt: TGTGCCAGCAGCTCGTATATGCCCGGAGATACGCAGTATTTT
v_gene: TRBV7-2
abundance: -
d_gene: -
j_gene: TRBJ2-3

CDR3aa: CASQGLTNTEAFF
CDR3nt: TGTGCCAGCCAGGGACTGACAAACACTGAAGCTTTCTTT
v_gene: TRBV27
abundance: few
d_gene: -
j_gene: TRBJ1-1

CDR3aa: CASSGTGAQETQYF
CDR3nt: TGCGCCAGCAGCGGCACAGGGGCCCAAGAGACCCAGTACTTC
v_gene: TRBV5-1
abundance: -
d_gene: TRBD1
j_gene: TRBJ2-5

CDR3aa: CATKPSDNGAYEQYF
CDR3nt: TGTGCCACCAAACCGTCCGACAACGGGGCCTACGAGCAGTACTTC
v_gene: TRBV28
abundance: -
d_gene: -
j_gene: TRBJ2-7

CDR3aa: CASSDVGRGQRETQYF
CDR3nt: TGTGCCAGCAGTGACGTCGGGAGGGGGCAACGAGAGACCCAGTACTTC
v_gene: TRBV25-1
abundance: -
d_gene: -
j_gene: TRBJ2-5

CDR3aa: CASSPSTGMIQHF
CDR3nt: TGTGCCAGCAGTCCATCCACCGGGATGATCCAGCATTTT
v_gene: TRBV6-5
abundance: once
d_gene: -
j_gene: TRBJ1-5

CDR3aa: CASSVATSYNEQFF
CDR3nt: TGTGCCAGCAGCGTGGCGACTAGTTACAATGAGCAGTTCTTC
v_gene: TRBV9
abundance: -
d_gene: -
j_gene: TRBJ2-1